This TCR beta chain stems from a study of beta chain features in type 1 diabetes. Regarding this clone: Its antigen is unknown.

Every sorted population was more than 95% pure. CDR3 length: 14 residues. V lost 11 bases, J lost 0 bases, and 14 bases lay in between. Germline CDR1 is LNHDA and CDR2 is SQIVND (reference sequence). Reverse transcribing all isolated RNA meant expressed TCRB transcripts were sequenced. TCRdb keeps only in-frame clones here, not all; method: immunoSEQ multiplex PCR. Counted here are under 150,000 clones, under 60% occurring once; the ten biggest clones make up under 0.45%. Study-wide results and limits: Naive, central memory and Treg TCRB repertoires seemed to resemble each other more closely in patients than they did in healthy donors.

The specimen sequenced was Tregs from blood. The TCR originated in a man aged 18 to 29 in good health. The chain joins TRBV19 to TRBJ2-1, with D maybe TRBD2 (6 bases). In DNA form, the CDR3 reads TGTGCCGTGAGCGGGTGGAGCTCCTACAATGAGCAGTTCTTC. Residues: CAVSGWSSYNEQFF.